The rows below give T cell receptor beta chains drawn from one sample of a study of OX40 agonist ivuxolimab in advanced cancers. Assay: immunoSEQ multiplex PCR; the TCRdb copy retains only in-frame clones and omits some. The table lists approximately 50,000 clones, about 93% of them singletons. Sequences were derived from CD4+ or CD8+ T cells sorted from blood, sampled in a trial of the OX40 agonist ivuxolimab. The receptors stem from an adult with an advanced solid tumor such as melanoma, head and neck, liver or kidney cancer. The CDR3 runs from the conserved cysteine through the conserved F or W. Fields, in order: D gene, V gene, J gene, clone size, CDR3 protein, CDR3 DNA. D genes are given only for firm matches. Size values are once, few and many counts, or a class for expanded clones, and some rows have none.

d_call: NA; v_call: TRBV7-6; j_call: TRBJ2-5; clone_size: NA; cdr3_aa: CASSRTVYQETQYF; cdr3_nt: TGTGCCAGCAGCCGGACAGTGTACCAAGAGACCCAGTACTTC
d_call: NA; v_call: TRBV9; j_call: TRBJ2-4; clone_size: NA; cdr3_aa: CASSDPLQGGKNIQYF; cdr3_nt: TGTGCCAGCAGCGACCCTTTACAGGGTGGGAAAAACATTCAGTACTTC
d_call: NA; v_call: TRBV28; j_call: TRBJ2-3; clone_size: few; cdr3_aa: CASRYGQATVITDTQYF; cdr3_nt: TGTGCCAGCAGATACGGCCAAGCGACAGTTATCACAGATACGCAGTATTTT
d_call: NA; v_call: TRBV27; j_call: TRBJ2-7; clone_size: NA; cdr3_aa: CASSSLRSGEQYF; cdr3_nt: TGTGCCAGCAGTTCCCTCCGATCTGGCGAGCAGTACTTC
d_call: TRBD1; v_call: TRBV4-3; j_call: TRBJ1-2; clone_size: medium-sized; cdr3_aa: CASSQEDRAKLNGYTF; cdr3_nt: TGCGCCAGCAGCCAAGAGGACAGGGCCAAGTTGAATGGCTACACCTTC
d_call: NA; v_call: TRBV19; j_call: TRBJ1-1; clone_size: NA; cdr3_aa: CASSIVQADTEAFF; cdr3_nt: TGTGCCAGTAGTATAGTACAGGCGGACACTGAAGCTTTCTTT
d_call: NA; v_call: TRBV7-9; j_call: TRBJ2-7; clone_size: NA; cdr3_aa: CASSLAGAEQYF; cdr3_nt: TGTGCCAGCAGCTTAGCAGGGGCCGAGCAGTACTTC
d_call: NA; v_call: TRBV29-1; j_call: TRBJ2-3; clone_size: NA; cdr3_aa: CSVVGGQGSGRNPTDTQYF; cdr3_nt: TGCAGCGTTGTTGGGGGACAGGGAAGCGGGAGAAACCCCACAGATACGCAGTATTTT
d_call: TRBD1; v_call: TRBV6-1; j_call: TRBJ1-4; clone_size: NA; cdr3_aa: CASRETDRGNNEKLFF; cdr3_nt: TGTGCCAGCAGGGAAACAGACAGGGGAAATAATGAAAAACTGTTTTTT
d_call: NA; v_call: TRBV4-3; j_call: TRBJ2-1; clone_size: NA; cdr3_aa: CASSQDPSPSAHNEQFF; cdr3_nt: TGCGCCAGCAGCCAAGATCCCTCTCCTAGCGCCCACAATGAGCAGTTCTTC
d_call: NA; v_call: TRBV12-5; j_call: TRBJ2-1; clone_size: NA; cdr3_aa: CASGLVNGGAGRHNEQFF; cdr3_nt: TGTGCTAGTGGTTTGGTAAACGGGGGAGCAGGCAGGCACAATGAGCAGTTCTTC